Each of the 27 T cell receptor beta chains below was sequenced from the same sample in a study of cytomegalovirus exposure and HLA in healthy donors. PCR amplification relied on 60 Vbeta primers (plus 13 Jbeta primers). Produced via immunoSEQ multiplex PCR; TCRdb's table is partial and in-frame only. The table includes approximately 260,000 clones, 70% to 90% detected once. Sequences were obtained from PBMCs. These receptors were obtained from a woman aged 40 to 49 in good health and CMV-seropositive.

The chain joins TRBV13 to TRBJ2-4; D remains unclear. CDR1 PRHDT and CDR2 FYEKMQ come from the germline V gene (reference sequence). V lost 5 bases to trimming and J lost 2 bases, with 13 bases between them. The length of the CDR3 is 15 residues. The DNA of the CDR3 is TGTGCCAGCAGCCTCCAGGAAGGAACCAAAAACATTCAGTACTTC. Translated: CASSLQEGTKNIQYF.

The chain couples TRBV5-1 to TRBJ2-3, with D possibly matching TRBD2 (5 bases). The CDR3 is made up of 14 amino acids. The V and J ends lost 3 bases and 6 bases respectively, with 14 bases between them. Germline values: CDR1 SGHRS, CDR2 YFSETQ. As DNA, the CDR3 is TGCGCCAGCAGCTCCTTCAACCGCGGGGATACGCAGTATTTT. This encodes CASSSFNRGDTQYF.

This clone was seen a single time. CDR3 sequence reads: CASSPGFGDSHTDTQYF. In nucleotides, the CDR3 is TGTGCCAGCAGCCCGGGTTTCGGGGACAGCCACACAGATACGCAGTATTTT. V and J are TRBV11-3 and TRBJ2-3; 7 bases line up with TRBD1. J gave up 2 bases and V 5 bases, and 13 bases lay outside the gene matches. Germline V CDR1 and CDR2: SGHNT, YENEEA. This CDR3 region has 17 residues.

The V call is TRBV10-3, the J call TRBJ1-4, with 7 bases that match TRBD1. The germline V gene has CDR1 ENHRY and CDR2 SYGVKD. J gave up 4 bases and V 0 bases, and 5 bases lay outside the gene matches. The CDR3 spans 16 residues. This CDR3 reads CAISESKGQINEKLFF. The CDR3 DNA follows: TGTGCCATCAGTGAGTCGAAGGGACAGATTAATGAAAAACTGTTTTTT.

The V and J genes are TRBV5-1 and TRBJ2-2, with TRBD2 identical over 8 bases. The CDR3 is 17 amino acids. V trimming: 0 bases; J trimming: 4 bases; junction bases outside the gene matches: 8. Germline assignment: CDR1 SGHRS and CDR2 YFSETQ. This CDR3 reads CASSLAETSDFTGELFF. In DNA, the CDR3 is TGCGCCAGCAGCTTGGCGGAGACTAGCGACTTCACCGGGGAGCTGTTTTTT.

The rearrangement links TRBV9 to TRBJ1-1, with D possibly matching TRBD1 (5 bases). The CDR3 is made up of 15 amino acids. Germline loops: CDR1 SGDLS, CDR2 YYNGEE. Trimming left V 3 bases short and J 0 bases short, with 12 bases between. CDR3 DNA: TGTGCCAGCAGCGCGGGACTCCCCCTGAACACTGAAGCTTTCTTT. Translating gives CASSAGLPLNTEAFF.

The CDR3 bases are TGCGCCAGCAGCACCACAGGGGGTTCGAATGTGAACACTGAAGCTTTCTTT. Translation: CASSTTGGSNVNTEAFF. The chain carries TRBV23-1 and TRBJ1-1; 8 nucleotides agree with TRBD1. TRBV23-1 is treated as an ORF (open reading frame) with a function not yet certain. The J segment lost 0 bases and the V segment lost 6 bases, leaving 12 bases of the junction unmatched. The CDR3 loop spans 17 amino acids.

The V gene is TRBV11-2, the J gene TRBJ2-7; D may be TRBD1 (8 bases). With 4 bases removed from V and 6 bases from J, the gap between germline ends came to 19 bases. The germline CDR1 and CDR2 sequences are SGHAT and FQNNGV. CDR3 size: 15 residues. The CDR3 sequence: CASSYDRGGISEQYF. DNA of the CDR3: TGTGCCAGCAGCTATGACAGGGGAGGGATTTCCGAGCAGTACTTC. The full variable domain, rest sourced from reference TRBV11-2 and TRBJ2-7, is EAGVAQSPRYKIIEKRQSVAFWCNPISGHATLYWYQQILGQGPKLLIQFQNNGVVDDSQLPKDRFSAERLKGVDSTLKIQPAKLEDSAVYLCASSYDRGGISEQYFGPGTRLTVT.

V gene TRBV28 combines with J gene TRBJ2-1; D not resolved. Per germline, CDR1 MDHEN and CDR2 SYDVKM. The CDR3 consists of 11 residues. The V gene lost 6 bases and the J gene lost 6 bases, with 6 bases spanning the gap. The CDR3 DNA sequence: TGTGCCAGCAGCCCCCTCAATGAGCAGTTCTTC. It is translated as CASSPLNEQFF.

To note about this clone: One end of the junction varies from germline; a read error may be responsible. The gene calls are TRBV29-1 and TRBJ2-5; no clear D. The assigned J gene may be wrong: the sequence end matches TRBJ2-7 better. The CDR3 sequence is 11 residues long. Germline-derived CDR1 and CDR2 are SQVTM and ANQGSEA. For the CDR3, the DNA is TGCAGCATTGAGGTCTCCTACGAGCAGTACTTC. Encoded protein: CSIEVSYEQYF.

The chain employs TRBV5-5 and TRBJ2-7; 9 bases agree with TRBD1. V shed 3 bases and J 6 bases; nucleotides not matched to a gene: 7. The CDR3 totals 14 residues. Looked up from germline, CDR1 is SGHKS and CDR2 is YYEKEE (reference sequence). The CDR3 DNA reads TGTGCCAGCAGCTCGGGACAGGGTTTTATCGAGCAGTACTTC. Its translation: CASSSGQGFIEQYF.

This sequence joins TRBV7-9 and TRBJ2-5; the D is unclear. V shed 5 bases and J shed 5 bases, with 15 bases lying between them. Looked up from germline, CDR1 is SEHNR and CDR2 is FQNEAQ (reference sequence). The CDR3 length is 14 residues. The DNA of the CDR3 is TGTGCCAGCAGCCATCCGACCGGAGAGGAGACCCAGTACTTC. Amino acid sequence: CASSHPTGEETQYF.

This chain links TRBV5-4 with TRBJ1-2; 7 bases match TRBD1. CDR1 is SGHNT, CDR2 YYREEE, per germline (reference sequence). The CDR3 runs 14 residues. Trimming removed 7 bases from V and 8 bases from J; junction bases left unmatched: 14. The CDR3, as DNA: TGTGCCAGCTCCGACCAGGGGGTATTATACGGCTACACCTTC. Translated: CASSDQGVLYGYTF. The full variable domain, its missing parts supplied by reference TRBV5-4 and TRBJ1-2, is ETGVTQSPTHLIKTRGQQVTLRCSSQSGHNTVSWYQQALGQGPQFIFQYYREEENGRGNFPPRFSGLQFPNYSSELNVNALELDDSALYLCASSDQGVLYGYTFGSGTRLTVV.

This chain uses TRBV7-3 with TRBJ2-2; TRBD2 matches at 7 bases. CDR1 SGHTA and CDR2 FQGTGA come from the germline V gene. The V gene end was trimmed by 2 bases and the J gene end by 1 base; junction bases not matched to a gene: 4. This CDR3 has 16 residues. The CDR3 region has the DNA TGTGCCAGCAGCTTATTTGCTAGCGGGAACACCGGGGAGCTGTTTTTT. Translated: CASSLFASGNTGELFF.

The chain employs TRBV6-5 and TRBJ2-1; 12 bases line up with TRBD2. This CDR3 spans 13 amino acids. Germline V CDR1 and CDR2: MNHEY, SVGAGI. V gave up 4 bases and J gave up 12 bases; unmatched junction bases: 4. The CDR3 protein is CASSLTSGSGQFF. The CDR3 DNA follows: TGTGCCAGCAGTTTGACTAGCGGGAGCGGGCAGTTCTTC.

V is TRBV28 and J is TRBJ1-2; 8 bases map to TRBD1. Losses at the gene ends were 6 bases for V and 4 bases for J; bases not matched to a gene: 7. The CDR3 runs 14 residues. The germline CDR1 and CDR2 sequences are MDHEN and SYDVKM. CDR3 in DNA: TGTGCCAGCAGCCCCAGGGGGCGATTCTATGGCTACACCTTC. This translates into CASSPRGRFYGYTF.

This chain uses TRBV7-2 with TRBJ2-6; possibly TRBD1 for D (5 bases). The CDR3 spans 18 residues. The V gene's germline CDR1 is SGHTA and CDR2 FQGNSA. V was trimmed by 0 bases and J by 2 bases, leaving 14 bases between them. CDR3 loop: CASSLAPQGTPGANVLTF. The DNA for the CDR3 is TGTGCCAGCAGCTTAGCGCCTCAGGGAACCCCTGGGGCCAACGTCCTGACTTTC. Using reference TRBV7-2 and TRBJ2-6 for the parts outside the CDR3, the full variable domain is GAGVSQSPSNKVTEKGKDVELRCDPISGHTALYWYRQSLGQGLEFLIYFQGNSAPDKSGLPSDRFSAERTGGSVSTLTIQRTQQEDSAVYLCASSLAPQGTPGANVLTFGAGSRLTVL.

The CDR3 region has the DNA TGTGCCAGCATCGGACTAGCGGGAGGTAACCACGAGCAGTACTTC. Protein sequence: CASIGLAGGNHEQYF. The J gene is TRBJ2-7, the V gene TRBV28; 14 bases map to TRBD2. V gave up 7 bases and J gave up 5 bases; unmatched junction bases: 7. The CDR3 is 15 residues long. Per germline, CDR1 MDHEN and CDR2 SYDVKM.

The chain uses TRBV28 and TRBJ1-2; D may be TRBD1 (6 bases). V was cut by 5 bases and J by 4 bases, with 20 bases left in between. Germline-derived CDR1 and CDR2 are MDHEN and SYDVKM. This CDR3 is built from 16 residues. Here the CDR3 DNA reads TGTGCCAGCAGTAGGACAGCTCATAGATTGGGCTATGGCTACACCTTC. Amino acids: CASSRTAHRLGYGYTF.

This clone came up once. The chain employs TRBV28 and TRBJ2-4; possible D gene TRBD1, 6 bases. Trimming cost V 8 bases and J 0 bases, with 14 bases left between them. This CDR3 spans 15 amino acids. Germline CDR1 MDHEN, CDR2 SYDVKM. CDR3 sequence reads: CASSPRGEAKNIQYF. CDR3 nucleotides: TGTGCCAGCTCTCCCAGGGGAGAAGCCAAAAACATTCAGTACTTC.

This sequence joins TRBV5-6 and TRBJ2-7; D not resolved. CDR3 length: 15 amino acids. Trimming cost V 1 base and J 2 bases, with 13 bases left between them. Per the germline V gene, CDR1 is SGHDT and CDR2 is YYEEEE. The CDR3 region has the DNA TGTGCCAGCAGCTTGACTCCGGTACAGCCCTACGAGCAGTACTTC. It specifies CASSLTPVQPYEQYF.

This chain connects TRBV10-3 to TRBJ2-3, with TRBD1 as a possible D gene (5 bases). Trimming stripped 9 bases from V and 0 bases from J, with 10 bases between. CDR3 length: 13 residues. CDR1 and CDR2 from the germline V gene are ENHRY and SYGVKD. The CDR3 region is CAILDSSTDTQYF. CDR3 coding DNA: TGTGCCATTCTCGACAGCAGCACAGATACGCAGTATTTT.

This chain connects TRBV10-1 to TRBJ2-3, with 9 bases that match TRBD1. Trimming removed 3 bases from V and 4 bases from J; junction bases left unmatched: 11. CDR3 size: 17 residues. Germline assignment: CDR1 WNHNN and CDR2 SYGVQD (reference sequence). CDR3 bases: TGCGCCAGCAGTGATACAAGGGGACAGGGTAGGCCAGATACGCAGTATTTT. Encoded protein: CASSDTRGQGRPDTQYF.

This chain connects TRBV29-1 to TRBJ2-1; no clear D gene. The CDR3 is 14 residues long. Germline loops: CDR1 SQVTM, CDR2 ANQGSEA. The V and J ends lost 5 bases and 0 bases respectively, with 11 bases between them. The CDR3 region is CSVRAASSYNEQFF. The CDR3 DNA reads TGCAGCGTTCGCGCAGCGAGCTCCTACAATGAGCAGTTCTTC.

The DNA of the CDR3 is TGTGCCTCCCACAGGGGTGATTCACCCCTCCACTTT. This gives the protein CASHRGDSPLHF. This chain links TRBV6-6 with TRBJ1-6, with 7 bases aligning to TRBD1. Germline lookup yields CDR1 MNHNY and CDR2 SVGAGI (reference sequence). The CDR3 covers 12 residues. V dropped 11 bases and J dropped 8; count of bases not matched to a gene: 6.

Details on this clone: The sample has other DNA sequences that encode this CDR3 too. V is TRBV7-2 and J is TRBJ2-7; 7 bases fit TRBD2. The CDR3 is made up of 15 amino acids. Germline V gene lookup returns CDR1 SGHTA and CDR2 FQGNSA. V lost 1 base to trimming and J lost 0 bases; unmatched junction nucleotides: 3. CDR3 sequence: CASSLGGGFSYEQYF. CDR3 nucleotides: TGTGCCAGCAGCTTAGGGGGGGGATTCTCCTACGAGCAGTACTTC.

The chain couples TRBV5-6 to TRBJ1-2; D is unclear. V was cut by 0 bases and J by 4 bases, with 7 bases left in between. Germline V CDR1 and CDR2: SGHDT, YYEEEE. The CDR3 runs 13 residues. The CDR3 region is CASSLVAVYGYTF. In DNA, the CDR3 is TGTGCCAGCAGCTTGGTGGCGGTCTATGGCTACACCTTC.